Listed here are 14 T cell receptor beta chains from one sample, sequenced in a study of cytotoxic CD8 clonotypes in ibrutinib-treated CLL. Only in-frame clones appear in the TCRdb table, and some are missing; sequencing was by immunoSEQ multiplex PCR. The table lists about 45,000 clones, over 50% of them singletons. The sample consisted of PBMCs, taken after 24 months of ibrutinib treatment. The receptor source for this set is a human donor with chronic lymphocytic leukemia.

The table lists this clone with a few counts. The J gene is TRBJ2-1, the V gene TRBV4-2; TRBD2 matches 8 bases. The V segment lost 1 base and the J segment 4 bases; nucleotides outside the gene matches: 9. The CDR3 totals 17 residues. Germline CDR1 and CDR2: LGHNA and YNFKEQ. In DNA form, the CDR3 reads TGTGCCAGCAGCCAAGGTCGAAGGGGACTAGAGTACAATGAGCAGTTCTTC. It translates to CASSQGRRGLEYNEQFF.

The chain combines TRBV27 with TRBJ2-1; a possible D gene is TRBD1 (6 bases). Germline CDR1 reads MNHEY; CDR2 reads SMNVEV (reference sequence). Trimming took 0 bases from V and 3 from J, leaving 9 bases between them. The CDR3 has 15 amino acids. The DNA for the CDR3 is TGTGCCAGCAGTTTATCGACAGGTTTCTACAATGAGCAGTTCTTC. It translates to CASSLSTGFYNEQFF.

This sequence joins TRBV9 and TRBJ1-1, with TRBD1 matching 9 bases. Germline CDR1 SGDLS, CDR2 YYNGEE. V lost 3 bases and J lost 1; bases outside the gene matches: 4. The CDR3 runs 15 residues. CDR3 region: CASSGRTGENTEAFF. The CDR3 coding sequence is TGTGCCAGCAGCGGCCGGACAGGGGAGAACACTGAAGCTTTCTTT.

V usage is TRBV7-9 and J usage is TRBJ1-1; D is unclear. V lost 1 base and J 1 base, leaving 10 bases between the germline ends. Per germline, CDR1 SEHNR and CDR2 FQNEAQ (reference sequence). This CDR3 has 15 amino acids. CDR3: CASSLDRHSNTEAFF. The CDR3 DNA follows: TGTGCCAGCAGCTTAGACCGACACTCGAACACTGAAGCTTTCTTT.

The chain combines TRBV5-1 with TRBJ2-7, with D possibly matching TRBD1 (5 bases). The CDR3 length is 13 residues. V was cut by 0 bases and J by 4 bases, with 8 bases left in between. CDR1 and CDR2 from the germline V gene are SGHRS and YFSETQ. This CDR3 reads CASSLEGRYEQYF. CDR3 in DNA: TGCGCCAGCAGCTTGGAGGGGCGGTACGAGCAGTACTTC.

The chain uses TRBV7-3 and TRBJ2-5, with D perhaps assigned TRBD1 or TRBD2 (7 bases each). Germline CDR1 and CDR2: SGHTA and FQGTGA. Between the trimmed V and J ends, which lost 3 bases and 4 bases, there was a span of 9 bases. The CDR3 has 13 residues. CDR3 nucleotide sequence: TGTGCCAGCAGCTTCAGGGGGGGAGAGACCCAGTACTTC. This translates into CASSFRGGETQYF.

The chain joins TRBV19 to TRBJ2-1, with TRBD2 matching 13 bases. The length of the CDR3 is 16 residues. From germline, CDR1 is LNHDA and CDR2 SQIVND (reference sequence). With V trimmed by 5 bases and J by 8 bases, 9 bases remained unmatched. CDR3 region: CASSSLTSGRYYEQFF. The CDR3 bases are TGTGCCAGTAGTTCGCTGACTAGCGGGAGGTATTATGAGCAGTTCTTC.

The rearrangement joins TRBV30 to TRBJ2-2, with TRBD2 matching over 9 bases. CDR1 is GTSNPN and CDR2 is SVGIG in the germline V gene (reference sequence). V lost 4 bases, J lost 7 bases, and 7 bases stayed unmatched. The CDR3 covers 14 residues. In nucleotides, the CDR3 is TGTGCCTGGACTAGCGGGAACTTTGACGGGGAGCTGTTTTTT. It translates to CAWTSGNFDGELFF.

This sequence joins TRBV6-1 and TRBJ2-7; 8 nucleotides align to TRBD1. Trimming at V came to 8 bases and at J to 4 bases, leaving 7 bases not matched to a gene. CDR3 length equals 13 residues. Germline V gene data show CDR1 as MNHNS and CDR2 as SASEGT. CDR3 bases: TGTGCCAGCTCTTTAGACAGGGGATACGAGCAGTACTTC. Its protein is CASSLDRGYEQYF.

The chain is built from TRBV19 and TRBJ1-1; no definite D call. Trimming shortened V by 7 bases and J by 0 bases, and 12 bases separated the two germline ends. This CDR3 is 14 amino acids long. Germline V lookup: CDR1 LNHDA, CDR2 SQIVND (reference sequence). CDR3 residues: CASKGSQMNTEAFF. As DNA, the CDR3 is TGTGCCAGTAAAGGGAGTCAAATGAACACTGAAGCTTTCTTT.

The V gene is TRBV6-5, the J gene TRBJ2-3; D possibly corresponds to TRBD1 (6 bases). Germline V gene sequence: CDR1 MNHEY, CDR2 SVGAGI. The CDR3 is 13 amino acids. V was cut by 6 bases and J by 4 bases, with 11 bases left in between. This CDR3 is CASRLRGPDTQYF. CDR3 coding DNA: TGTGCCAGCAGGCTCAGGGGCCCAGATACGCAGTATTTT.

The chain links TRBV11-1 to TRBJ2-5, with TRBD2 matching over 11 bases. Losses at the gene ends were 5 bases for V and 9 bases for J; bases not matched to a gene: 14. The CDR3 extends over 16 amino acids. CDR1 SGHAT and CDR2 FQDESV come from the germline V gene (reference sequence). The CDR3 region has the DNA TGTGCCAGCAGCCCCTCCGTGGCTAGCGGGGGGTGGGCCCAGTACTTC. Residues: CASSPSVASGGWAQYF.

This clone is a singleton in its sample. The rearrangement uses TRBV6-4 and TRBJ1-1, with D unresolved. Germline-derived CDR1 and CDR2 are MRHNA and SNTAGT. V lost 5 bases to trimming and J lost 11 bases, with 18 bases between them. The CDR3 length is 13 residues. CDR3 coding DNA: TGTGCCAGCAGTCCCTCCGCGGGGTTGAGGGCTTTCTTT. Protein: CASSPSAGLRAFF.

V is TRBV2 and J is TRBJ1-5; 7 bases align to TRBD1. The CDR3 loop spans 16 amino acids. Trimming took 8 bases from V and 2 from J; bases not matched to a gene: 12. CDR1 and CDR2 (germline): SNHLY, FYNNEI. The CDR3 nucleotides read TGTGCCAGCGGGGACAGCGTCGGGACTGGCAATCAGCCCCAGCATTTT. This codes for CASGDSVGTGNQPQHF.